This TCR beta chain was sequenced during a study of cytomegalovirus exposure and HLA in healthy donors. In the study overall: Of the donors genotyped, 398 in all, around 77% fell in the Caucasian-associated ancestry cluster.

Study-wide points: A highly shared variant cluster was judged a likely technical artifact. Donor immune exposure was known only as CMV serostatus. Later analysis demonstrated an association between a missense DCLRE1C variant and TCR beta V- and J-gene trimming.

Germline V gives CDR1 SEHNR, CDR2 FQNEAQ (reference sequence). J gave up 7 bases and V 5 bases, and 18 bases lay outside the gene matches. This CDR3 spans 17 amino acids. The PCR had 60 Vbeta and 13 Jbeta primers. Profiling relied on immunoSEQ multiplex PCR, and the TCRdb table lists in-frame clones only, not all of them. This sample has around 160,000 clones; approximately 79% occur once, and the top ten carry 6.5% to 8.5%. In its sample, this clone was seen a few times. As yet, its antigen is unknown. The chain uses TRBV7-9 and TRBJ1-2, with 8 positions matching TRBD1. The sequencing input was PBMCs. The sequence derives from a woman in her thirties or forties in good health and CMV-seropositive. The CDR3 loop is CASSPGQGSQDSGGYTF. CDR3 sequence (DNA): TGTGCCAGCAGCCCAGGACAGGGCTCGCAGGATTCAGGTGGCTACACCTTC.